Reported below is one T cell receptor beta chain. Sequenced material consisted of expressed TCRB transcripts (all of the isolated RNA was reverse transcribed). Sequenced by immunoSEQ multiplex PCR; TCRdb stores in-frame clones only, minus some. The sample yields about 220,000 clones, roughly 11% seen once. The sample comes from a study of beta chain features in type 1 diabetes. After removal of 5 bases from V and 2 bases from J, the junction contained 9 bases not matched to a gene. In germline, CDR1 is GTSNPN, CDR2 SVGIG (reference sequence). The CDR3 runs to 14 residues. The clonotype comes from a man younger than 30 in good health. The rearrangement joins TRBV30 to TRBJ2-7; TRBD1 agrees at 7 bases. Sequencing was performed on central memory CD4+ T cells from blood. The CDR3 nucleotides read TGTGCCTGGGGCTCCGGACAGGTAACCTACGAGCAGTACTTC. Translated, it gives CAWGSGQVTYEQYF.